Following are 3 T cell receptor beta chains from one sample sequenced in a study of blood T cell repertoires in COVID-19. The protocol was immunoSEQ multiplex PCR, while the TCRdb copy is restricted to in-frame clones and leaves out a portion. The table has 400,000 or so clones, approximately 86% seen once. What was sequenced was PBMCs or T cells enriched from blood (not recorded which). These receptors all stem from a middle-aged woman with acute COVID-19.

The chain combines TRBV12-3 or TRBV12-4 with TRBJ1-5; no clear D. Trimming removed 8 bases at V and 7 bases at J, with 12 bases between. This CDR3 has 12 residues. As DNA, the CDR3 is TGTGCCAGCTCTACATGGAGCCAGCCCCAGCATTTT. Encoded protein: CASSTWSQPQHF.

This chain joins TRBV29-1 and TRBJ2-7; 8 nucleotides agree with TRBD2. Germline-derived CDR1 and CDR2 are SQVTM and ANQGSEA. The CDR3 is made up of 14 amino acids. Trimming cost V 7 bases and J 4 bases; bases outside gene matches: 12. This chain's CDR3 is CSAQSGGGVYEQYF. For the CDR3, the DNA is TGCAGCGCCCAATCGGGGGGGGGTGTATACGAGCAGTACTTC.

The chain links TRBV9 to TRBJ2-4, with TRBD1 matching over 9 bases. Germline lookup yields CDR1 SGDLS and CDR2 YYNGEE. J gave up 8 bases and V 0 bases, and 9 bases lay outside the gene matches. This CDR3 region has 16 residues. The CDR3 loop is CASSVARTGGSDIQYF. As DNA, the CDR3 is TGTGCCAGCAGCGTAGCCCGCACAGGGGGCTCGGACATTCAGTACTTC.